This record covers a single T cell receptor (beta chain). TCRdb's copy holds only in-frame clones and misses some; the assay was immunoSEQ multiplex PCR. Of over 350,000 clones listed, approximately 90% are singletons. This sample was included in a study of blood T cell repertoires in COVID-19. This CDR3 spans 15 amino acids. CDR1 SEHNR and CDR2 FQNEAQ come from the germline V gene (reference sequence). J was trimmed by 4 bases and V by 5 bases; bases with no gene match: 9. All enrollees were about 18 to 89 years old and from fewer than 30 US areas. Participants' own reports of clinical history determined their cohort assignment. Exposed participants encountered a COVID-19 case during the 2 weeks preceding study entry.

This clonotype was sampled from a woman between 40 and 55 years old who had been exposed to COVID-19. Source material: PBMCs or T cells enriched from blood (not recorded which). The chain couples TRBV7-9 to TRBJ2-5, with 8 bases aligning to TRBD2. CDR3 nucleotides: TGTGCCAGCAGCACGGCTGGCGGGACTAGAGAGACCCAGTACTTC. This gives the protein CASSTAGGTRETQYF. Combining the CDR3 with reference TRBV7-9 and TRBJ2-5 gives the whole variable domain DTGVSQNPRHKITKRGQNVTFRCDPISEHNRLYWYRQTLGQGPEFLTYFQNEAQLEKSRLLSDRFSAERPKGSFSTLEIQRTEQGDSAMYLCASSTAGGTRETQYFGPGTRLLVL.